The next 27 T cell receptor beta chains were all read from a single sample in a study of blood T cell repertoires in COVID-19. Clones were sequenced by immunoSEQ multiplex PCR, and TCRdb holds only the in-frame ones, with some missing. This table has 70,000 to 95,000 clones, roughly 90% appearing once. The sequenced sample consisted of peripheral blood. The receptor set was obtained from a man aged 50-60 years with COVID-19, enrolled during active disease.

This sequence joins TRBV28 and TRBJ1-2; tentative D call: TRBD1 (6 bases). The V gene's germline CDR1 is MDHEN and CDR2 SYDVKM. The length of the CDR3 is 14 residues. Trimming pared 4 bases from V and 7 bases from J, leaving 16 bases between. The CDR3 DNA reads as TGTGCCAGCAGTTCCGTGGCGTTACAGGGTGGCTACACCTTC. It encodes CASSSVALQGGYTF.

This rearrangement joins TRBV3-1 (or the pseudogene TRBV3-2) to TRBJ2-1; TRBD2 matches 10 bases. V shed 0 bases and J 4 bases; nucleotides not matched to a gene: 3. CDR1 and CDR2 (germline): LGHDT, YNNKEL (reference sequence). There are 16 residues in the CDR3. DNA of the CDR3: TGTGCCAGCAGCCAAGATCTAGCGGGGGTTTACAATGAGCAGTTCTTC. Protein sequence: CASSQDLAGVYNEQFF.

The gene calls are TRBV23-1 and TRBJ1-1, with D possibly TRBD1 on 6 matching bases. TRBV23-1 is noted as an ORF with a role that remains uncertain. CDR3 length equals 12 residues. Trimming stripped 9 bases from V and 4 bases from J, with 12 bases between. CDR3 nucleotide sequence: TGCGCCAGGGGGGGGGCCTGCACTGAAGCTTTCTTT. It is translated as CARGGACTEAFF.

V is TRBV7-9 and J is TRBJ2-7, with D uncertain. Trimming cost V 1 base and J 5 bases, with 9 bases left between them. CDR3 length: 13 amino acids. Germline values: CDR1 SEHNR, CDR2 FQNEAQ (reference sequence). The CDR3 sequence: CASSLVGSNEQYF. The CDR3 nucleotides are TGTGCCAGCAGCTTAGTGGGCAGTAACGAGCAGTACTTC.

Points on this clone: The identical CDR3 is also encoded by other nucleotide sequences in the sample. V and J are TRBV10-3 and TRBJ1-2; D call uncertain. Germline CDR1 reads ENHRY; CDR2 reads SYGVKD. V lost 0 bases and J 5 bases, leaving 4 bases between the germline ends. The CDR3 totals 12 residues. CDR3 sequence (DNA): TGTGCCATCAGTGAGTCAGCTTATGGCTACACCTTC. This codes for CAISESAYGYTF.

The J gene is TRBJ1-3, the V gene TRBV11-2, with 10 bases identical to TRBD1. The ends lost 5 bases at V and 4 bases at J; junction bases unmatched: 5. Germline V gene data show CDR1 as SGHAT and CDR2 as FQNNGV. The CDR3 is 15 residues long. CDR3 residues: CASSRRQGAGNTIYF. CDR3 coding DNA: TGTGCCAGCAGCCGCCGACAGGGGGCAGGAAACACCATATATTTT.

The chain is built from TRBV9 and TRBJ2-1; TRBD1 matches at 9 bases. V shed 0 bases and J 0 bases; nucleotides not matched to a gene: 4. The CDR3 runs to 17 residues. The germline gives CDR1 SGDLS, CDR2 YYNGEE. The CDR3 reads CASSVVPDRGSYNEQFF. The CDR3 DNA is TGTGCCAGCAGCGTAGTCCCGGACAGGGGCTCCTACAATGAGCAGTTCTTC.

DNA of the CDR3: TGTGCCCGAGGACAAGAAAGTAGTATAAATGGCTACACCTTC. The encoded protein is CARGQESSINGYTF. The chain links TRBV2 to TRBJ1-2; TRBD1 might be the D (5 bases). V was clipped by 11 bases and J by 6 bases, with 22 bases between them. The CDR3 is 14 amino acids. Germline CDR1 and CDR2: SNHLY and FYNNEI.

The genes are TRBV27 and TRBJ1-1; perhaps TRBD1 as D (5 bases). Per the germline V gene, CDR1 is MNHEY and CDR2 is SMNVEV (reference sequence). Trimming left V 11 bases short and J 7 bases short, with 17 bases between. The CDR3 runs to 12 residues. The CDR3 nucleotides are TGTGCCGCCTCAGGGCTCTACGGTGAAGCTTTCTTT. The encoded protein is CAASGLYGEAFF.

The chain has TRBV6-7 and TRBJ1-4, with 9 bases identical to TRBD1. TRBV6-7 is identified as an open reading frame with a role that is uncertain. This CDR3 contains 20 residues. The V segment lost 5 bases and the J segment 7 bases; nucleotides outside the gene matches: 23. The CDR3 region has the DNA TGTGCCAGCAGTCAACCCCGAACCGGGACAGGGAGGTTAGTCCGTGAAAAACTGTTTTTT. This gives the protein CASSQPRTGTGRLVREKLFF.

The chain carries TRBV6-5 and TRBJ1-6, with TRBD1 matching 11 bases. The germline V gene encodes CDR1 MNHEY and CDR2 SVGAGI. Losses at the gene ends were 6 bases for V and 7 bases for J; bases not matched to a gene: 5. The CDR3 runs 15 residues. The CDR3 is CASRRGTGGNSPLHF. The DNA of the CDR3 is TGTGCCAGCAGACGCGGGACAGGGGGAAATTCACCCCTCCACTTT.

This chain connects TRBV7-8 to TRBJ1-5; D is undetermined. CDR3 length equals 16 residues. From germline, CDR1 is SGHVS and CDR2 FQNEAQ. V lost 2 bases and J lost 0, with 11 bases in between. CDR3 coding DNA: TGTGCCAGCAGCTTATCCGACATTAATAGCAATCAGCCCCAGCATTTT. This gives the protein CASSLSDINSNQPQHF.

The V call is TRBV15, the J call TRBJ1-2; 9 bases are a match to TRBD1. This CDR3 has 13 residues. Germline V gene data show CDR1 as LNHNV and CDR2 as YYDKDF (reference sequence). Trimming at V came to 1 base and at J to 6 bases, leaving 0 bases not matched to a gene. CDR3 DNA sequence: TGTGCCACCAGCAGAGGACAGGGGGATGGCTACACCTTC. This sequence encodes CATSRGQGDGYTF.

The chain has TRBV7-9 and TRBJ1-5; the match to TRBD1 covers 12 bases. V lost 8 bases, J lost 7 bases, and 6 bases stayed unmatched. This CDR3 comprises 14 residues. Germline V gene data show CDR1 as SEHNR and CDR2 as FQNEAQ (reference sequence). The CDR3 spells CASSGTGGEQPQHF. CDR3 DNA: TGTGCCAGCTCTGGGACAGGGGGCGAGCAGCCCCAGCATTTT.

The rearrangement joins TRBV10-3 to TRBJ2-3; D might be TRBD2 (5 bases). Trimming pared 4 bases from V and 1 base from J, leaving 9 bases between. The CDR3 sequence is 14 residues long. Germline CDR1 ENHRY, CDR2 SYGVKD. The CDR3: CAISAGSRTDTQYF. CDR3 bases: TGTGCCATCAGTGCGGGGAGCCGCACAGATACGCAGTATTTT.

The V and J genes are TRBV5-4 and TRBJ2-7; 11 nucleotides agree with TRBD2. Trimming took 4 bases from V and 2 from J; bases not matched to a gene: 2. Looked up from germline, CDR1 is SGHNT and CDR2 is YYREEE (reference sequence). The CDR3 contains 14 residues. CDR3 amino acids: CASSLAGGTYEQYF. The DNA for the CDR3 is TGTGCCAGCAGCCTAGCGGGGGGCACCTACGAGCAGTACTTC.

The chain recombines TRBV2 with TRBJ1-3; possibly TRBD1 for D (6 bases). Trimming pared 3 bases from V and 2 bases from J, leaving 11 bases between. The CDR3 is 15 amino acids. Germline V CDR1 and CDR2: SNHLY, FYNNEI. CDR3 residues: CASSDQGIAGNTIYF. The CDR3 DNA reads TGTGCCAGCAGTGATCAGGGGATAGCTGGAAACACCATATATTTT.

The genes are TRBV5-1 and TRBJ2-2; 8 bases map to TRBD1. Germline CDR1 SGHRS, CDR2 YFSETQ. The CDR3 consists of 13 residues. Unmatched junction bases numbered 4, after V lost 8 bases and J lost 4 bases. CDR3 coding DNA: TGCGCCAGTGGGACAGGAGGCACCGGGGAGCTGTTTTTT. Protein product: CASGTGGTGELFF.

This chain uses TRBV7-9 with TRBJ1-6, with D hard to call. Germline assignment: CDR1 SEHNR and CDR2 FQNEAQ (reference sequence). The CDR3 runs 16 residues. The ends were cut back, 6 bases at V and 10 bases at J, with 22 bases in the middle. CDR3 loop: CASSSYSGAGGSPLHF. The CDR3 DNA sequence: TGTGCCAGCAGTTCTTACTCGGGAGCTGGAGGATCACCCCTCCACTTT.

The CDR3 nucleotides are TGTGCCAGTAGTCCCAACTCACAGGGGATCCTGTATCAGCCCCAGCATTTT. Translating it yields CASSPNSQGILYQPQHF. This sequence joins TRBV19 and TRBJ1-5; the match to TRBD1 covers 7 bases. The length of the CDR3 is 17 residues. The J segment lost 5 bases and the V segment lost 5 bases, leaving 15 bases of the junction unmatched. Looked up from germline, CDR1 is LNHDA and CDR2 is SQIVND (reference sequence).

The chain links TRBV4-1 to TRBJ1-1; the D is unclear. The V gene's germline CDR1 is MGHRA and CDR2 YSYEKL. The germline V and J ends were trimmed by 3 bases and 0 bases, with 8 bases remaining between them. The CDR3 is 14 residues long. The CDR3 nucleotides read TGCGCCAGCAGCCATTACCGAGTGAACACTGAAGCTTTCTTT. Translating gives CASSHYRVNTEAFF.

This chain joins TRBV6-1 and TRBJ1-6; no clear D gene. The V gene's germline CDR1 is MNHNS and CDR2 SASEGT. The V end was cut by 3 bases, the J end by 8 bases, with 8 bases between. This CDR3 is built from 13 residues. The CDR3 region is CASSERNDSPLHF. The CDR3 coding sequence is TGTGCCAGCAGTGAGCGGAACGATTCACCCCTCCACTTT.

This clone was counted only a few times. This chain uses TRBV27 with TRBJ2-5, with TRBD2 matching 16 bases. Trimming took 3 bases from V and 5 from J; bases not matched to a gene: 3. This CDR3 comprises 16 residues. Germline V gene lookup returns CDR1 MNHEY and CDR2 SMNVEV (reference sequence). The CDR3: CASSFSGLAGGETQYF. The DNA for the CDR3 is TGTGCCAGCAGTTTCTCGGGACTAGCGGGGGGGGAGACCCAGTACTTC.

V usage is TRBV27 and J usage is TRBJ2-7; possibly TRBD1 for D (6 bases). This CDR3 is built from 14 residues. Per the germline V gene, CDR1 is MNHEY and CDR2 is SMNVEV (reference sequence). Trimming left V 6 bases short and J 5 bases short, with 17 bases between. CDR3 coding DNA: TGTGCCAGCAGCAAACAGGGTTTATCCCACGAGCAGTACTTC. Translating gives CASSKQGLSHEQYF.

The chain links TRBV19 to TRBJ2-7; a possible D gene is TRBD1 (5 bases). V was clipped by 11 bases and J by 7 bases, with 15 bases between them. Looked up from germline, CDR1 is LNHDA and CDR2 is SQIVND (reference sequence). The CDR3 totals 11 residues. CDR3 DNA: TGTGCCCCCCCCCAGGGCTTGGAGCAGTACTTC. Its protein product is CAPPQGLEQYF.

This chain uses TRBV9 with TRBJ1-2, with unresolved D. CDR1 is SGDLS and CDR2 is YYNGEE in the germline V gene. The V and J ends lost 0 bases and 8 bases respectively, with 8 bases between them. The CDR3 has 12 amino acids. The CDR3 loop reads CASSVDWRGYTF. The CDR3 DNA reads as TGTGCCAGCAGCGTAGATTGGAGGGGCTACACCTTC.

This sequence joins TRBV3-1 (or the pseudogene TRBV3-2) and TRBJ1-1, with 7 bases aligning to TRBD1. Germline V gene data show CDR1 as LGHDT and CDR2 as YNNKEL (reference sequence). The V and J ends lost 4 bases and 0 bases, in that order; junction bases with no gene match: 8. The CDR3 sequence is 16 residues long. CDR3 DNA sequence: TGTGCCAGCAGCCCCCGGGACAGCTTTATGAACACTGAAGCTTTCTTT. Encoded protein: CASSPRDSFMNTEAFF.